This TCR beta chain stems from a study of Ad26.COV2.S vaccination and SARS-CoV-2 variants. Trimming removed 0 bases at V and 2 bases at J, with 11 bases between. From germline, CDR1 is LGHNA and CDR2 YNFKEQ. This CDR3 is 16 amino acids long. Method: immunoSEQ multiplex PCR; TCRdb's copy keeps in-frame clones and lacks some. The sample consists of 150,000 to 200,000 clones, around nine tenths of them appearing once. Study-wide points: Non-spike TCR breadth showed similarity between vaccine and placebo recipients. Spike-specific TCR breadth in vaccine recipients exceeded that seen in placebo recipients. The TCR breadth and depth analyses may have understated or missed part of the total T cell responses. Vaccinees reportedly had broad spike-specific CD8+ and CD4+ T cell responses.

This clone showed up just a few times. As yet, its antigen is unknown. The TCR originated in a human donor who had recovered from COVID-19. The sample in question was peripheral blood, obtained after recovery from COVID-19. V gene TRBV4-2 combines with J gene TRBJ1-5; TRBD1 is a possible D gene (5 bases). The CDR3 nucleotides read TGTGCCAGCAGCCAAGAAGGGCAGGGTGGCAATCAGCCCCAGCATTTT. Protein: CASSQEGQGGNQPQHF.